This is a list of T cell receptor beta chains from one sample in a study of blood T cell repertoires in COVID-19. Profiled with immunoSEQ multiplex PCR; TCRdb holds only in-frame clones, not every one. This table has 350,000 or so clones, 80% to 90% appearing once. Input material: PBMCs or T cells enriched from blood (not recorded which). These receptors originate from a woman aged 35 to 49 with acute COVID-19. The CDR3 runs from the conserved cysteine through the conserved F or W.

len	v_gene	CDR3aa
17	TRBV4-1	CASSQDYGSDSGNTIYF
16	TRBV19	CASKAGGPFSDQPQHF
15	TRBV9	CASSVGGLGSYEQYF
15	TRBV6-6	CASSYGQGDAGELFF
13	TRBV7-2	CASSPDREQGYTF
17	TRBV5-6	CASSLASGGRATGELFF
16	TRBV5-6	CASSLGLGGGTGELFF
11	TRBV29-1	CSYLGVYEQYF
16	TRBV18	CASSPFGTGGQTEAFF
17	TRBV27	CASSQILAVSNTDTQYF
16	TRBV19	CASSLTPGRKQETQYF
13	TRBV7-6	CASSLRAGLGYTF
16	TRBV6-5	CASSYGKTGPGEKLFF
18	TRBV7-9	CASSPHPRQLISGNTIYF
14	TRBV19	CASTPGQLVSEQYF
15	TRBV5-4	CASLKPGTPSYEQYF
16	TRBV28	CASRAIGTRNTGTQYF
14	TRBV18	CASSPGVSNQPQHF
15	TRBV18	CASSIGRLGNSPLHF
15	TRBV6-1	CASSERGGLASGYTF
16	TRBV25-1	CASSEGQLARADTQYF